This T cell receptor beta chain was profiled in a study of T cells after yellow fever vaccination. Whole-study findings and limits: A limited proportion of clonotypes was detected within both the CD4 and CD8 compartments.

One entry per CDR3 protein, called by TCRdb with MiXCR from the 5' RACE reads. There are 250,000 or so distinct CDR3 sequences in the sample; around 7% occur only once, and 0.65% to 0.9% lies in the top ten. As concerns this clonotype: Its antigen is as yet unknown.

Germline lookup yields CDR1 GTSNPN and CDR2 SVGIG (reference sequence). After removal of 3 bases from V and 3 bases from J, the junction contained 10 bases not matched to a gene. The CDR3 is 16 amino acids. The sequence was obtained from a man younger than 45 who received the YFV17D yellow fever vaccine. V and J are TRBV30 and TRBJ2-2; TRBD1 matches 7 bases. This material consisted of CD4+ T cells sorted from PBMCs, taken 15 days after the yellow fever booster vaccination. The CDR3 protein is CAWRSLGTAYTGELFF. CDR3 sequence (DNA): TGTGCCTGGAGGTCCCTGGGGACAGCTTACACCGGGGAGCTGTTTTTT.